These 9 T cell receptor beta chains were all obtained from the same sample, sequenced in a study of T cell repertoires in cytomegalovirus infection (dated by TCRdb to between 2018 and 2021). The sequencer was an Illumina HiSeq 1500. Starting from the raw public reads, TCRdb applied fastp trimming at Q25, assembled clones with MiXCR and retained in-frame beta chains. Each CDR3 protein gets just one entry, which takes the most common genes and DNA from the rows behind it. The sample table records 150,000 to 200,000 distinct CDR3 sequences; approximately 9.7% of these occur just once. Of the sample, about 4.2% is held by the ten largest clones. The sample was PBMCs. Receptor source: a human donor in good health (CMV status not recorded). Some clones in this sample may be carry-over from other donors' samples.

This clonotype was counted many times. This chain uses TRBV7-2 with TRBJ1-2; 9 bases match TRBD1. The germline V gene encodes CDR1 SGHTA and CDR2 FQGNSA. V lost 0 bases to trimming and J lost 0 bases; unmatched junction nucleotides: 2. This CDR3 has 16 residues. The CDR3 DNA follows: TGTGCCAGCAGCTTAGCCGGGACAGGGACTAACTATGGCTACACCTTC. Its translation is CASSLAGTGTNYGYTF.

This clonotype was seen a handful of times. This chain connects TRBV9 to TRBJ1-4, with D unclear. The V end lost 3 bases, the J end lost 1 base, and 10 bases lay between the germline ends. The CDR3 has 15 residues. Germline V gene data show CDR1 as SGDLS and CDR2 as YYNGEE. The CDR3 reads CASSAGLQTNEKLFF. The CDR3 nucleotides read TGTGCCAGCAGCGCGGGATTGCAAACTAATGAAAAACTGTTTTTT. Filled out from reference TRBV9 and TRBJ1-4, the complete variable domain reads DSGVTQTPKHLITATGQRVTLRCSPRSGDLSVYWYQQSLDQGLQFLIQYYNGEERAKGNILERFSAQQFPDLHSELNLSSLELGDSALYFCASSAGLQTNEKLFFGSGTQLSVL.

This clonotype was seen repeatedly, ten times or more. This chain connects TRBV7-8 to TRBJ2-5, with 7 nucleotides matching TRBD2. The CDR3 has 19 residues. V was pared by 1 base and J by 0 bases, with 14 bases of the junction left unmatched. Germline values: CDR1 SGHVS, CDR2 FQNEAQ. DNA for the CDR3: TGTGCCAGCAGCTTAGGGGGTCGTCTGGCGGGAGTCTACCAAGAGACCCAGTACTTC. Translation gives CASSLGGRLAGVYQETQYF.

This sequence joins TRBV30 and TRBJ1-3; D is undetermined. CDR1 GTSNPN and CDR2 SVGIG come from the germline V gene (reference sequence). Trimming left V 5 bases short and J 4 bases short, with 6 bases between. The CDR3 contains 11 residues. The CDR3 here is CAWEQGNTIYF. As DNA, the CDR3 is TGTGCCTGGGAACAGGGAAACACCATATATTTT.

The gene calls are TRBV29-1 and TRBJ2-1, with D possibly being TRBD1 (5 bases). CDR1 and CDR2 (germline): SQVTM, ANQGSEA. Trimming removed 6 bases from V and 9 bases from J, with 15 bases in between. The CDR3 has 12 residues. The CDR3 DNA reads TGCAGCGTCCAAGGGGTAGCTAGTGAGCAGTTCTTC. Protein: CSVQGVASEQFF.

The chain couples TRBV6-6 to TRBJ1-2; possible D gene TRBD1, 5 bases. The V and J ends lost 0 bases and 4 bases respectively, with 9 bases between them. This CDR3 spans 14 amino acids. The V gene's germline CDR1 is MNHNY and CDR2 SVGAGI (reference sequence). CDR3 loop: CASSYSQGGYGYTF. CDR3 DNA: TGTGCCAGCAGTTACTCGCAGGGAGGCTATGGCTACACCTTC.

CDR3 coding DNA: TGCGCCAGCAGCCAAGAGGGGACAGGGGAACTAAACTATGGCTACACCTTC. It specifies CASSQEGTGELNYGYTF. V and J are TRBV4-3 and TRBJ1-2; 10 bases are shared with TRBD1. Germline CDR1 reads LGHNA; CDR2 reads YSLEER. Trimming at V came to 0 bases and at J to 2 bases, leaving 6 bases not matched to a gene. The CDR3 contains 17 residues.

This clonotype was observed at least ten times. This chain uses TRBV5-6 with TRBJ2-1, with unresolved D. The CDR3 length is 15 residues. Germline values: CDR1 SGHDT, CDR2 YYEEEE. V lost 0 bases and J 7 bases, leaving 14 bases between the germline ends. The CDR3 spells CASSLVGPASNEQFF. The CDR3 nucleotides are TGTGCCAGCAGCTTGGTAGGGCCAGCGTCGAATGAGCAGTTCTTC.

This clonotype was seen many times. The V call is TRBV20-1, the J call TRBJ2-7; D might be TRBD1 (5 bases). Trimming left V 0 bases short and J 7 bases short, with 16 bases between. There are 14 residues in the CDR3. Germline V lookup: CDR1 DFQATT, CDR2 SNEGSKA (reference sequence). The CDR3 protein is CSARDATEKGEQYF. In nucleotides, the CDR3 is TGCAGTGCTAGAGACGCTACGGAAAAGGGGGAGCAGTACTTC.